Listed below are T cell receptor beta chains from one sample, sequenced in a study of shared clonotypes between healthy human individuals. Measured with immunoSEQ multiplex PCR; TCRdb has only the in-frame clones, and not every one. The sample lists roughly 1,500,000 clones; less than 99% were seen once. The sequencing input was naive CD4+ T cells sorted from blood. These receptors were taken from a man under 40 in good health. Both conserved end residues are part of each CDR3.

cdr3_length	v_call	cdr3_aa
14	TRBV28	CASSLRLANTEAFF
17	TRBV9	CASSVLDRALGGNTIYF
16	TRBV5-1	CASSLAGSGRAVEQFF
15	TRBV9	CASSPTENASYEQYF
14	TRBV7-2	CASGRAGGTDTQYF
16	TRBV15	CATSRDGTLAYNEQFF
16	TRBV7-8	CASSLAPAGGTDTQYF
14	TRBV2	CASSESTVLGIQYF
15	TRBV19	CASSPRHGERGEQYF
14	TRBV4-2	CASSQSRGTYEQYF
13	TRBV27	CASSPGGWETQYF
15	TRBV18	CASSLRGDGNTEAFF
15	TRBV4-2	CASSLMTAGANGYTF
14	TRBV6-5	CASKFQLAVYEQYF
17	TRBV18	CASSPTGLAGSSYEQYF
15	TRBV5-4	CASSEAGGDTGELFF
16	TRBV21-1	CASSNYGTGPNYEQYF
12	TRBV5-4	CASSLGELEQYF
12	TRBV19	CASSPTMGTQYF
13	TRBV5-4	CASRGRDTGELFF
14	TRBV7-2	CASSLGALSYEQYF
15	TRBV4-2	CASSLAGGSYNEQFF
15	TRBV5-1	CASSFQTNSNNEQFF
12	TRBV5-5	CASVRSDTEAFF
13	TRBV10-3	CAITAPSLGEQYF
14	TRBV4-1	CASSGVYHTDTQYF
13	TRBV29-1	CSGLTSATGELFF
14	TRBV10-3	CAISSDTGNQPQHF
15	TRBV5-4	CASSSGGLRKDEQYF
16	TRBV5-1	CASSLTRTGVPDTQYF
14	TRBV11-2	CASSWASSGNTIYF
14	TRBV2	CASSPLPTQETQYF
19	TRBV7-3	CASSYPGTSGSSSYNEQFF